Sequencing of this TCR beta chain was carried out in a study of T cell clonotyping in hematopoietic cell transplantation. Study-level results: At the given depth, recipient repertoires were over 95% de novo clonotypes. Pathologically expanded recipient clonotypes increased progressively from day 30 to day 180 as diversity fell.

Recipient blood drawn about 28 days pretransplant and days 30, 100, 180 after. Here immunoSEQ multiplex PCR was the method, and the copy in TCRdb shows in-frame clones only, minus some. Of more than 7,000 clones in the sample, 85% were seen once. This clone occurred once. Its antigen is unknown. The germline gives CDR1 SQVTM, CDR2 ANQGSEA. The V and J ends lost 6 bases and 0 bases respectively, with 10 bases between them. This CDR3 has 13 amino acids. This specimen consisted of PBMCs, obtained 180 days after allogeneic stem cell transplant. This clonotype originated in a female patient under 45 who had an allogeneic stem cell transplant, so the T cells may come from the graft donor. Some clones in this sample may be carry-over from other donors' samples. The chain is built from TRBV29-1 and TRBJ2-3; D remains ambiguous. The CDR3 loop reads CSVRYPSTDTQYF. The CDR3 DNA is TGCAGCGTGCGTTACCCTAGCACAGATACGCAGTATTTT.